These T cell receptor beta chains were read from a single sample in a study of T cells in Graves' hyperthyroidism and ophthalmopathy. A single record per CDR3 protein comes from TCRdb applying MiXCR to the multiplex PCR reads. The sample yields fewer than 600,000 distinct CDR3 sequences, 11% to 15% seen once. Sequencing was done on a sample of blood. The receptors stem from a woman between 40 and 55 years old with Graves' hyperthyroidism. Both conserved end residues are part of each CDR3. A D gene is named only where the DNA matches it firmly. Not all rows give a size; the values are once, few, many and, for expanded clones, a class.

d_call: .
clone_size: few
cdr3_length: 12
v_call: TRBV20-1
j_call: TRBJ2-5
cdr3_aa: CSARDPQETQYF
cdr3_nt: TGCAGTGCTAGAGATCCTCAAGAGACCCAGTACTTC

d_call: .
clone_size: many
cdr3_length: 15
v_call: TRBV27
j_call: TRBJ2-3
cdr3_aa: CASSLSRGLTDTQYF
cdr3_nt: TGTGCCAGCAGTTTATCCCGTGGACTCACAGATACGCAGTATTTT

d_call: .
clone_size: .
cdr3_length: 11
v_call: TRBV3-1
j_call: TRBJ2-7
cdr3_aa: CASSQAAQQYF
cdr3_nt: TGTGCCAGCAGCCAAGCGGCGCAGCAGTACTTC

d_call: TRBD1
clone_size: few
cdr3_length: 18
v_call: TRBV7-9
j_call: TRBJ2-2
cdr3_aa: CASSQRGQGATNTGELFF
cdr3_nt: TGTGCCAGCAGCCAACGCGGACAGGGGGCCACGAACACCGGGGAGCTGTTTTTT

d_call: .
clone_size: many
cdr3_length: 15
v_call: TRBV28
j_call: TRBJ1-1
cdr3_aa: CASSPRQVLNTEAFF
cdr3_nt: TGTGCCAGCAGTCCCAGACAGGTACTAAACACTGAAGCTTTCTTT

d_call: TRBD2
clone_size: many
cdr3_length: 15
v_call: TRBV5-1
j_call: TRBJ2-7
cdr3_aa: CASSDVAGFGDEQYF
cdr3_nt: TGCGCCAGCAGCGACGTAGCGGGGTTCGGAGACGAGCAGTACTTC

d_call: .
clone_size: .
cdr3_length: 14
v_call: TRBV19
j_call: TRBJ2-1
cdr3_aa: CASSRTADYNEQFF
cdr3_nt: TGTGCCAGTAGTCGGACGGCTGATTACAATGAGCAGTTCTTC

d_call: .
clone_size: .
cdr3_length: 16
v_call: TRBV4-2
j_call: TRBJ2-5
cdr3_aa: CASSQDPQDRIETQYF
cdr3_nt: TGTGCCAGCAGCCAAGATCCCCAGGACAGAATAGAGACCCAGTACTTC

d_call: .
clone_size: many
cdr3_length: 14
v_call: TRBV11-1
j_call: TRBJ1-3
cdr3_aa: CASSLKGSGNTIYF
cdr3_nt: TGTGCCAGCAGCCTGAAGGGTTCTGGAAACACCATATATTTT

d_call: .
clone_size: many
cdr3_length: 13
v_call: TRBV29-1
j_call: TRBJ1-5
cdr3_aa: CSVSLGPDQPQHF
cdr3_nt: TGCAGCGTGTCCTTGGGGCCGGATCAGCCCCAGCATTTT

d_call: .
clone_size: few
cdr3_length: 15
v_call: TRBV19
j_call: TRBJ1-1
cdr3_aa: CASTPAAGMNTEAFF
cdr3_nt: TGTGCCAGTACTCCCGCGGCAGGGATGAACACTGAAGCTTTCTTT

d_call: .
clone_size: many
cdr3_length: 13
v_call: TRBV12-3/TRBV12-4
j_call: TRBJ2-5
cdr3_aa: CASSFLVTETQYF
cdr3_nt: TGTGCCAGCAGTTTCCTAGTCACAGAGACCCAGTACTTC

d_call: .
clone_size: .
cdr3_length: 14
v_call: TRBV28
j_call: TRBJ1-5
cdr3_aa: CASSLPANNQPQHF
cdr3_nt: TGTGCCAGCAGTTTACCAGCGAACAATCAGCCCCAGCATTTT

d_call: TRBD1
clone_size: many
cdr3_length: 11
v_call: TRBV20-1
j_call: TRBJ1-2
cdr3_aa: CSAPRQGGYTF
cdr3_nt: TGCAGTGCCCCAAGACAGGGCGGCTACACCTTC

d_call: TRBD1
clone_size: .
cdr3_length: 14
v_call: TRBV11-2
j_call: TRBJ1-2
cdr3_aa: CASSAGTGGGGYTF
cdr3_nt: TGTGCCAGCAGCGCCGGGACAGGGGGAGGGGGCTACACCTTC

d_call: .
clone_size: many
cdr3_length: 15
v_call: TRBV20-1
j_call: TRBJ2-3
cdr3_aa: CSAPKGVRDTDTQYF
cdr3_nt: TGCAGTGCTCCAAAGGGGGTACGGGACACAGATACGCAGTATTTT